The clone carrying this T cell receptor (beta chain) was counted only a few times. The antigen remains undetermined. This entry is derived from a study of early T cells in non-severe SARS-CoV-2 infection. Study overall: Sequencing targeted bulk RNA from unsorted whole blood, leaving chains unpaired.

V was trimmed by 3 bases and J by 0 bases, leaving 10 bases between them. This CDR3 comprises 15 residues. Germline V gives CDR1 SGDLS, CDR2 YYNGEE. Attached unique molecular identifiers marked individual cDNA molecules. Via MiXCR, TCRdb re-called the 5' RACE reads, giving one row per CDR3 protein. The repertoire holds around 60,000 distinct CDR3 sequences, more than 9.5% seen once, with 7.5% to 10% in the top ten. Points from the study as a whole: Sequences matched to VDJdb favored anti-spike CD8 responses, while private and CD4 specificities were missed.

Sample: whole blood. J is TRBJ1-3 and V is TRBV9; D is ambiguous. The clonotype comes from an adult who was a healthcare worker with PCR-confirmed SARS-CoV-2 infection or an uninfected control (not recorded which). CDR3 sequence: CASSESVRSGNTIYF. Written as DNA, the CDR3 is TGTGCCAGCAGCGAGTCAGTGCGCTCTGGAAACACCATATATTTT.